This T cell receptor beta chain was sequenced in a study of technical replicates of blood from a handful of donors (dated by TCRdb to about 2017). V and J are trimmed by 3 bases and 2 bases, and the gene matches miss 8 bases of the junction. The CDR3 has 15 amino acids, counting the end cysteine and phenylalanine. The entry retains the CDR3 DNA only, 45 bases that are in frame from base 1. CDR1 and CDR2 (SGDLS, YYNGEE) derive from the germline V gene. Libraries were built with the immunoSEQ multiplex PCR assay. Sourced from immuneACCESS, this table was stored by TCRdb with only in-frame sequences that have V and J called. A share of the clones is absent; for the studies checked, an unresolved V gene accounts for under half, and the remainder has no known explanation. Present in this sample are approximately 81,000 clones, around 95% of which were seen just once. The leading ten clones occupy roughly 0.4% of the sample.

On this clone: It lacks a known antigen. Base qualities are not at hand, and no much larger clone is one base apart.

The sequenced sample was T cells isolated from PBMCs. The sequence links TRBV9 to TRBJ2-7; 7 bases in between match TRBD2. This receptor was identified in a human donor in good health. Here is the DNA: TGTGCCAGCAGCGGGGGTAGCGGGCGCGCCTACGAGCAGTACTTC. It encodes CASSGGSGRAYEQYF. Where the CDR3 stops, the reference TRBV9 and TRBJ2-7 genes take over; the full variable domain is DSGVTQTPKHLITATGQRVTLRCSPRSGDLSVYWYQQSLDQGLQFLIQYYNGEERAKGNILERFSAQQFPDLHSELNLSSLELGDSALYFCASSGGSGRAYEQYFGPGTRLTVT.